This T cell receptor beta chain was captured in a study of cytomegalovirus exposure and HLA in healthy donors. The germline V gene encodes CDR1 LNHDA and CDR2 SQIVND (reference sequence). The length of the CDR3 is 14 residues. The V gene lost 3 bases and the J gene lost 6 bases, with 15 bases spanning the gap. Researchers ran the PCR with 60 Vbeta and 13 Jbeta primers. Sequenced by immunoSEQ multiplex PCR; TCRdb stores in-frame clones only, minus some. There are over 100,000 clones in the sample; 77% occur only once, and approximately 10% lies in the top ten. The sample was PBMCs. The TCR was taken from a middle-aged man in good health and CMV-seropositive. The chain is built from TRBV19 and TRBJ2-7, with D perhaps TRBD1 (5 bases). The CDR3 here is CASSITPGSGEQYF. In DNA, the CDR3 is TGTGCCAGTAGTATTACTCCAGGGTCTGGCGAGCAGTACTTC.